Below are 15 T cell receptor beta chains sequenced from a single sample in a study of shared clonotypes between healthy human individuals. Sequenced by immunoSEQ multiplex PCR; TCRdb stores in-frame clones only, minus some. The sample shows about half a million clones, about 72% of them seen only once. Sequenced material: PBMCs. Source of these receptors: a woman aged 40 to 50 in good health. Some clones in this sample may be carry-over from other donors' samples.

J is TRBJ2-5 and V is TRBV7-8; 8 bases map to TRBD1. This CDR3 has 15 residues. Germline V gene sequence: CDR1 SGHVS, CDR2 FQNEAQ. With 5 bases clipped from V and 4 bases from J, the junction kept 9 bases outside the gene matches. The DNA of the CDR3 is TGTGCCAGCAGCATCCAGGGGGCCGGGATAGAGACCCAGTACTTC. Translating it yields CASSIQGAGIETQYF.

The V gene is TRBV10-2, the J gene TRBJ2-7, with 10 bases lining up with TRBD2. Germline CDR1 and CDR2: WSHSY and SAAADI. Trimming took 5 bases from V and 3 from J; bases not matched to a gene: 4. The CDR3 runs to 14 residues. CDR3 nucleotides: TGCGCCAGCAGTCTTAGACTAGCGGGCTACGAGCAGTACTTC. Its translation: CASSLRLAGYEQYF.

About this clone itself: The same CDR3 also results from other DNA sequences found in this sample. The genes are TRBV5-1 and TRBJ2-1, with a possible D match to TRBD1 (5 bases). Germline loops: CDR1 SGHRS, CDR2 YFSETQ. The CDR3 length is 15 residues. V gave up 1 base and J gave up 1 base, with 9 bases separating them. For the CDR3, the DNA is TGCGCCAGCAGCTTGCTCGCAGGGTCCTACAATGAGCAGTTCTTC. Protein: CASSLLAGSYNEQFF.

J is TRBJ2-7 and V is TRBV7-8; no definite D call. Germline-derived CDR1 and CDR2 are SGHVS and FQNEAQ. The germline V and J ends were trimmed by 5 bases and 2 bases, with 16 bases remaining between them. The length of the CDR3 is 15 residues. In DNA form, the CDR3 reads TGTGCCAGCAGCACGGACCGTCCAGGAACCTACGAGCAGTACTTC. Translating gives CASSTDRPGTYEQYF.

Note on this clone: One end of the junction is discordant with germline, which a read error may explain. The chain carries TRBV5-1 and TRBJ2-3; D possibly corresponds to TRBD1 (5 bases). Germline V lookup: CDR1 SGHRS, CDR2 YFSETQ. This CDR3 region has 15 residues. CDR3 nucleotides: TGCGCCGGCAGCACGACGAAAGGGGCCACAGATACGCAGTATTTT. Translated: CAGSTTKGATDTQYF.

This clone was seen a handful of times. This chain uses TRBV5-1 with TRBJ1-1; TRBD1 is a possible D gene (5 bases). Germline assignment: CDR1 SGHRS and CDR2 YFSETQ. The CDR3 covers 15 residues. Trimming took off 0 bases at V and 8 bases at J, with 17 bases between the two ends. The CDR3 DNA reads TGCGCCAGCAGCTTGGCGAAGGCCGGGGCAAGAGAAGCTTTCTTT. It specifies CASSLAKAGAREAFF.

The chain links TRBV2 to TRBJ2-5; D might be TRBD2 (5 bases). The CDR3 spans 13 residues. V lost 6 bases to trimming and J lost 2 bases, with 10 bases between them. The germline CDR1 and CDR2 sequences are SNHLY and FYNNEI. The CDR3 region is CASRADLQETQYF. The DNA of the CDR3 is TGTGCCAGCAGAGCGGACTTACAAGAGACCCAGTACTTC. The full variable domain, completed using reference TRBV2 and TRBJ2-5, is EPEVTQTPSHQVTQMGQEVILRCVPISNHLYFYWYRQILGQKVEFLVSFYNNEISEKSEIFDDQFSVERPDGSNFTLKIRSTKLEDSAMYFCASRADLQETQYFGPGTRLLVL.

There are a few counts of this clone. This sequence joins TRBV27 and TRBJ1-6, with TRBD1 matching over 9 bases. Per the germline V gene, CDR1 is MNHEY and CDR2 is SMNVEV (reference sequence). CDR3 length equals 14 residues. J lost 13 bases, V lost 0 bases, and 4 bases had no gene match. DNA of the CDR3: TGTGCCAGCAGTTTATCGGGACAGGGAGGGCCCCTCCACTTT. It specifies CASSLSGQGGPLHF.

This clone was counted a few times. Other DNA sequences in this specimen translate into the identical CDR3. This chain uses TRBV18 with TRBJ1-1; D is undetermined. This CDR3 has 13 residues. Germline V lookup: CDR1 KGHSH, CDR2 LQKENI. V gave up 1 base and J gave up 1 base, with 4 bases separating them. The CDR3 region is CASSPRGNTEAFF. The DNA for the CDR3 is TGTGCCAGCTCACCACGCGGGAACACTGAAGCTTTCTTT.

The chain carries TRBV15 and TRBJ2-1; TRBD2 agrees at 8 bases. Looked up from germline, CDR1 is LNHNV and CDR2 is YYDKDF (reference sequence). This CDR3 spans 16 amino acids. After removal of 2 bases from V and 6 bases from J, the junction contained 9 bases not matched to a gene. The CDR3 coding sequence is TGTGCCACCAGCAGATGGCTAGCGGGTAACCTCAATGAGCAGTTCTTC. Protein product: CATSRWLAGNLNEQFF.

This clone was seen a single time. The V and J genes are TRBV7-3 and TRBJ2-3; D is ambiguous. The CDR3 loop spans 17 amino acids. V dropped 5 bases and J dropped 0 bases, with 18 bases sitting between them. Per the germline V gene, CDR1 is SGHTA and CDR2 is FQGTGA. DNA for the CDR3: TGTGCCAGCAGCGAGAAACCGCCAAGGGTCAGCACAGATACGCAGTATTTT. It is translated as CASSEKPPRVSTDTQYF. Full variable domain (rest looked up from reference TRBV7-3 and TRBJ2-3): GAGVSQTPSNKVTEKGKYVELRCDPISGHTALYWYRQSLGQGPEFLIYFQGTGAADDSGLPNDRFFAVRPEGSVSTLKIQRTERGDSAVYLCASSEKPPRVSTDTQYFGPGTRLTVL.

The chain links TRBV5-1 to TRBJ2-3; 9 bases match TRBD1. This CDR3 comprises 15 residues. The V and J ends lost 4 bases and 8 bases, in that order; junction bases with no gene match: 11. Germline CDR1 is SGHRS and CDR2 is YFSETQ. The CDR3 reads CASSEPGQGFVTQYF. In DNA form, the CDR3 reads TGCGCCAGCAGCGAACCGGGACAGGGTTTTGTTACGCAGTATTTT.

V and J are TRBV6-1 and TRBJ2-2; TRBD1 agrees at 7 bases. The CDR3 contains 15 residues. The ends lost 8 bases at V and 3 bases at J; junction bases unmatched: 9. The germline gives CDR1 MNHNS, CDR2 SASEGT. This CDR3 reads CASPKGTADTGELFF. DNA for the CDR3: TGTGCCAGCCCCAAAGGGACAGCTGACACCGGGGAGCTGTTTTTT.

This clone has ten or more counts. At the DNA level, this CDR3 is encoded by other sequences in the same sample as well. This chain joins TRBV18 and TRBJ1-1; 9 nucleotides match TRBD1. Per germline, CDR1 KGHSH and CDR2 LQKENI. The trim removed 6 bases at V and 4 bases at J, leaving 3 bases unmatched. This CDR3 has 13 amino acids. CDR3 sequence (DNA): TGTGCCAGCTCCCCGGGACAGGGCACTGAAGCTTTCTTT. Translated, it gives CASSPGQGTEAFF.

The rearrangement links TRBV6-1 to TRBJ2-7; the D gene is possibly TRBD2 (5 bases). The CDR3 spans 17 residues. Between the trimmed V and J ends, which lost 3 bases and 2 bases, there was a span of 20 bases. Germline values: CDR1 MNHNS, CDR2 SASEGT. The CDR3 bases are TGTGCCAGCAGTGATTTAGCGCGGTCCGGGTACACCTACGAGCAGTACTTC. It translates to CASSDLARSGYTYEQYF.